This T cell receptor (beta chain) was sequenced during a study of blood T cell repertoires in COVID-19. Study background: Material from acute and convalescent COVID-19 was sourced from the United States, Italy and Spain. Sources were T cells, B-cell-depleted T cells, or PBMCs; the material itself was cDNA or gDNA.

The count of this clone is one. In the source study's methods: Amplification from reference gene primers served as the basis for estimated nucleated cell counts. The data were produced by immunoSEQ multiplex PCR, yet TCRdb's version contains in-frame clones alone and is incomplete. V and J calls and clone size are given by that table; D and trimming were obtained from the DNA. This table holds some 330,000 clones, 88% found once. This CDR3 is 17 amino acids long. CDR1 is MRHNA and CDR2 is SNTAGT in the germline V gene. V trimming: 6 bases; J trimming: 4 bases; junction bases outside the gene matches: 12.

The sequence was obtained from a woman in her forties or fifties with active or convalescent COVID-19. The V and J genes are TRBV6-4 and TRBJ2-3; 11 bases are a match to TRBD1. Source material: peripheral blood. The CDR3 nucleotides read TGTGCCAGCAGCGAGACATCTGGGACAGGGGGTTCAGATACGCAGTATTTT. This translates into CASSETSGTGGSDTQYF.